Shown below are 7 T cell receptor beta chains from a single sample sequenced in a study of CXCR3-negative and CXCR3-positive naive CD8 T cells (dated by TCRdb to the late 2010s). Sequencing instrument: NextSeq 550. The Human TCR Profiling Kit (MiLaboratory) was used to prepare UMI-labeled 5' RACE TRB cDNA libraries. The reads went through TCRdb reprocessing, and each CDR3 protein sequence gets one entry with no DNA. The table for this sample records around 96,000 distinct CDR3 sequences. The ten top clones hold over 1.5% of the sample. Sequencing used naive CXCR3- CD8+ T cells from blood. What this sample's cell subset or site label stands for: CD45RO-CCR7+CD27+CD95- naive CD8+ T cells lacking CXCR3 (TNR3-). Source of these receptors: a human donor in good health. Some clones in this sample may be carry-over from other donors' samples.

The chain carries TRBV29-1 and TRBJ2-7; TCRdb indicates TRBD1, and absent DNA this call remains unverified. Germline V gene sequence: CDR1 SQVTM, CDR2 ANQGSEA. The CDR3 extends over 15 amino acids. The CDR3 reads CSVESVGGPNYEQYF.

This rearrangement joins TRBV3-1 to TRBJ1-1; TCRdb lists TRBD1, though no DNA is available to test this call. The CDR3 loop spans 14 amino acids. Germline V lookup: CDR1 LGHDT, CDR2 YNNKEL (reference sequence). The chain's CDR3 is CASSPTGRNTEAFF.

The chain employs TRBV28 and TRBJ2-7; the TCRdb D gene call, TRBD1, has no DNA to confirm it. The CDR3 sequence is 13 residues long. Germline values: CDR1 MDHEN, CDR2 SYDVKM. The CDR3 sequence: CASSRQGGNEQYF.

The V gene is TRBV29-1, the J gene TRBJ2-3. This CDR3 comprises 12 residues. Germline-derived CDR1 and CDR2 are SQVTM and ANQGSEA. CDR3 sequence reads: CSVDGSTDTQYF.

The gene calls are TRBV20-1 and TRBJ2-1. The germline V gene has CDR1 DFQATT and CDR2 SNEGSKA (reference sequence). The CDR3 runs to 16 residues. This chain's CDR3 is CSADEAKGTSYNEQFF.

This chain connects TRBV6-5 to TRBJ2-3; TCRdb gives TRBD2 as the D gene, but with no DNA this cannot be confirmed. This CDR3 is 16 amino acids long. The V gene's germline CDR1 is MNHEY and CDR2 SVGAGI. The chain's CDR3 is CAGSQQAGGRTDTQYF.

This chain uses TRBV5-1 with TRBJ1-1. This CDR3 comprises 13 residues. The germline gives CDR1 SGHRS, CDR2 YFSETQ. CDR3 in amino acids: CASSSGLNTEAFF.